These T cell receptor beta chains were read from a single sample in a study of blood T cell repertoires in COVID-19. Clones were sequenced by immunoSEQ multiplex PCR, and TCRdb holds only the in-frame ones, with some missing. This sample has about 100,000 clones, with about 80% found just once. The sequencing sample was made of peripheral blood. These receptors all stem from a woman in her sixties or seventies with acute or convalescent COVID-19. The CDR3 runs from the conserved cysteine through the conserved F or W. D genes are given only for firm matches. The size entry is marked missing in some rows and otherwise reads once, few, many or a size class.

V	size	D	J	CDR3	DNA
TRBV27	.	.	TRBJ1-2	CASSLGRGYGYTF	TGTGCCAGCAGTTTAGGAAGGGGGTATGGCTACACCTTC
TRBV30	.	.	TRBJ1-4	CAWTLDRSYEKLFF	TGTGCCTGGACCCTGGACAGATCTTATGAAAAACTGTTTTTT
TRBV3-1/TRBV3-2	.	.	TRBJ1-4	CASSQAGRPEEKLFF	TGTGCCAGCAGCCAAGCAGGGCGCCCTGAGGAAAAACTGTTTTTT
TRBV2	.	TRBD1	TRBJ1-2	CASRPGQRTNYGYTF	TGTGCCAGCAGACCGGGACAGCGAACTAACTATGGCTACACCTTC
TRBV11-2	once	.	TRBJ2-5	CASSLDGYQGLGTQYF	TGTGCCAGCAGCTTAGATGGGTATCAGGGGCTGGGGACCCAGTACTTC
TRBV6-5	.	TRBD1	TRBJ1-5	CASSSPGGNQPQHF	TGTGCCAGCTCCAGCCCAGGGGGTAATCAGCCCCAGCATTTT
TRBV5-4	few	.	TRBJ2-5	CASSLSGFPETQYF	TGTGCCAGCAGCTTGTCAGGGTTCCCTGAGACCCAGTACTTC
TRBV13	.	.	TRBJ1-6	CASSVAGDRTPLHF	TGTGCCAGCAGCGTAGCAGGGGACCGGACACCCCTCCACTTT
TRBV7-9	once	.	TRBJ1-1	CASSRAAGPEAFF	TGTGCCAGCAGCCGCGCCGCGGGGCCTGAAGCTTTCTTT
TRBV11-3	.	TRBD1	TRBJ2-7	CASSLTGANEQYF	TGTGCCAGCAGCCTGACAGGGGCCAACGAGCAGTACTTC
TRBV2	once	TRBD1	TRBJ1-5	CASSEAFTGTGGNQPQHF	TGTGCCAGCAGTGAAGCCTTTACCGGGACAGGGGGCAACCAGCCCCAGCATTTT
TRBV24-1	few	.	TRBJ2-7	CATSEYQADAYYEQYF	TGTGCCACCAGTGAATATCAGGCTGACGCTTATTACGAGCAGTACTTC
TRBV6-5	.	.	TRBJ1-1	CASSGRVHGTEAFF	TGTGCCAGCAGCGGCAGGGTTCATGGGACTGAAGCTTTCTTT
TRBV9	.	TRBD1	TRBJ1-5	CASSVGQGAGQPQHF	TGTGCCAGCAGCGTAGGGCAGGGGGCAGGGCAGCCCCAGCATTTT
TRBV28	.	TRBD1	TRBJ1-1	CASRNDRVAFF	TGTGCCAGCAGAAACGACAGGGTGGCTTTCTTT
TRBV2	.	.	TRBJ1-1	CASSLATEAFF	TGTGCCAGCAGTTTGGCCACTGAAGCTTTCTTT
TRBV18	.	.	TRBJ1-4	CASSLGAGDEKLFF	TGTGCCAGCTCCCTTGGGGCAGGGGATGAAAAACTGTTTTTT
TRBV6-5	.	.	TRBJ1-2	CASSYAQGYGYTF	TGTGCCAGCAGTTACGCTCAGGGCTATGGCTACACCTTC
TRBV27	.	.	TRBJ1-3	CASSLGQTGNTIYF	TGTGCCAGCAGTTTAGGACAGACTGGAAACACCATATATTTT
TRBV7-3	.	TRBD2	TRBJ2-1	CASSLRERGPWNEQFF	TGTGCCAGCAGCTTAAGGGAGCGGGGGCCTTGGAATGAGCAGTTCTTC
TRBV6-5	.	TRBD1	TRBJ1-5	CASSTRQGGDQPQHF	TGTGCCAGCAGCACCCGACAGGGAGGAGATCAGCCCCAGCATTTT
TRBV2	once	.	TRBJ1-4	CASSLRQGSFEKLFF	TGTGCCAGCAGTTTACGGCAGGGGAGTTTTGAAAAACTGTTTTTT
TRBV7-2	.	.	TRBJ1-2	CASSFRERDGYTF	TGTGCCAGCAGCTTCCGGGAGAGGGATGGCTACACCTTC
TRBV7-3	.	TRBD2	TRBJ2-2	CASSFHGGGPNTGELFF	TGTGCCAGCAGCTTTCATGGCGGGGGGCCAAACACCGGGGAGCTGTTTTTT
TRBV10-3	.	TRBD2	TRBJ2-3	CAISESKGGLTDTQYF	TGTGCCATCAGTGAGTCGAAGGGAGGGCTCACAGATACGCAGTATTTT
TRBV7-6	.	.	TRBJ1-1	CASSLAQAPNTEAFF	TGTGCCAGCAGCTTAGCGCAGGCTCCTAACACTGAAGCTTTCTTT
TRBV19	few	.	TRBJ1-6	CASSMRDSPLHF	TGTGCCAGTAGTATGCGGGATTCACCCCTCCACTTT
TRBV4-3	.	.	TRBJ2-5	CASSQESGSETQYF	TGCGCCAGCAGCCAAGAGTCAGGGTCAGAGACCCAGTACTTC
TRBV9	.	TRBD2	TRBJ2-3	CASSSGTSGLSDTQYF	TGTGCCAGCAGCTCAGGGACTAGCGGACTCTCAGATACGCAGTATTTT
TRBV5-4	once	TRBD1	TRBJ2-1	CASSLNRGFDNEQFF	TGTGCCAGCAGTTTAAACAGGGGGTTCGACAATGAGCAGTTCTTC
TRBV20-1	.	.	TRBJ2-1	CSVAPGGEQFF	TGCAGTGTGGCGCCCGGAGGGGAGCAGTTCTTC
TRBV9	few	TRBD1	TRBJ1-2	CASSEGQFTNYGYTF	TGTGCCAGCAGCGAGGGACAGTTTACTAACTATGGCTACACCTTC
TRBV19	.	.	TRBJ1-2	CASSIRGNYGYTF	TGTGCCAGTAGTATAAGGGGTAACTATGGCTACACCTTC
TRBV5-1	.	TRBD1	TRBJ1-1	CASSLGTGQGATEAFF	TGCGCCAGCAGCTTGGGCACGGGACAGGGGGCGACTGAAGCTTTCTTT
TRBV6-5	.	TRBD1	TRBJ1-5	CASSSLQGSNQPQHF	TGTGCCAGCAGTTCACTACAGGGGAGCAATCAGCCCCAGCATTTT
TRBV5-6	once	TRBD2	TRBJ2-7	CASSLLAGGGGEQYF	TGTGCCAGCAGCTTGTTAGCGGGGGGTGGAGGCGAGCAGTACTTC
TRBV7-9	few	.	TRBJ1-5	CASSPGGQPQHF	TGTGCCAGCAGCCCTGGGGGGCAGCCCCAGCATTTT
TRBV3-1/TRBV3-2	.	.	TRBJ1-1	CASSRGGGGTEAFF	TGTGCCAGCAGCCGGGGCGGGGGGGGCACTGAAGCTTTCTTT
TRBV7-2	few	.	TRBJ1-3	CASRAGVGNTIYF	TGTGCCAGCAGAGCAGGGGTCGGAAACACCATATATTTT
TRBV19	.	.	TRBJ1-4	CASSPLTGRNEKLFF	TGTGCCAGTAGTCCCTTGACAGGCCGTAATGAAAAACTGTTTTTT
TRBV12-3/TRBV12-4	.	.	TRBJ1-2	CASSSTISGYTF	TGTGCCAGCAGTTCTACTATTAGTGGCTACACCTTC
TRBV30	.	TRBD2	TRBJ2-4	CAWSSGRAGIQYF	TGTGCCTGGAGCTCCGGGAGGGCAGGAATTCAGTACTTC
TRBV5-1	.	.	TRBJ1-4	CASSSGRGNEKLFF	TGCGCCAGCAGCTCTGGTAGGGGCAATGAAAAACTGTTTTTT
TRBV3-1/TRBV3-2	.	TRBD1	TRBJ2-7	CASSPRTGQDEQYF	TGTGCCAGCAGCCCTCGGACAGGGCAAGACGAGCAGTACTTC
TRBV29-1	.	TRBD1	TRBJ1-1	CSVRTQGRNTEAFF	TGCAGCGTTCGGACACAGGGGCGGAACACTGAAGCTTTCTTT
TRBV7-8	.	.	TRBJ1-6	CAPSLEAVTYYNSPLHF	TGTGCCCCAAGCTTAGAAGCTGTAACTTACTATAATTCACCCCTCCACTTT
TRBV30	.	TRBD2	TRBJ2-1	CASGQGGGSNEQFF	TGTGCCTCGGGGCAGGGCGGGGGGAGCAATGAGCAGTTCTTC
TRBV5-1	.	TRBD1	TRBJ2-1	CASSINYGDSEQFF	TGCGCCAGCAGCATAAACTACGGGGACAGCGAGCAGTTCTTC
TRBV5-1	.	.	TRBJ2-3	CASSFDRVTDTQYF	TGCGCCAGCAGCTTCGACAGAGTCACAGATACGCAGTATTTT
TRBV29-1	.	TRBD1	TRBJ1-4	CSVADTPGGGEKLFF	TGCAGCGTTGCAGACACTCCAGGGGGAGGCGAAAAACTGTTTTTT
TRBV5-5	.	.	TRBJ1-5	CASSPQGFQPQHF	TGTGCCAGCAGCCCACAGGGTTTCCAGCCCCAGCATTTT
TRBV10-3	.	TRBD1	TRBJ1-1	CAISEVNRGLTEAFF	TGTGCCATCAGTGAGGTCAACAGGGGGCTCACTGAAGCTTTCTTT
TRBV18	few	TRBD1	TRBJ1-4	CASSPSGTGATNEKLFF	TGTGCCAGCTCTCCCTCCGGGACAGGGGCAACTAATGAAAAACTGTTTTTT